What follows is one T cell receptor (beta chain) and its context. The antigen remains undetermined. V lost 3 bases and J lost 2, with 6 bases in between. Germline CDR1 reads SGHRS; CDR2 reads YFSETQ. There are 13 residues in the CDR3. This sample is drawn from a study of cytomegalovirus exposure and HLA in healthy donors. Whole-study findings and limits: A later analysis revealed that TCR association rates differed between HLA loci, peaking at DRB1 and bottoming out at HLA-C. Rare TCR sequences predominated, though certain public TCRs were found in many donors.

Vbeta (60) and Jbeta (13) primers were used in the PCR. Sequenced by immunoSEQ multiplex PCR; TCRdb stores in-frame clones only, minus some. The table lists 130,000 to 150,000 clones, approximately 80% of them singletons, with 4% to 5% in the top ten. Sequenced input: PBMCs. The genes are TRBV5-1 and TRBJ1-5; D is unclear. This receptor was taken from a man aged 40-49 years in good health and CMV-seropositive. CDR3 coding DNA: TGCGCCAGCAGCTATGAGGGCAATCAGCCCCAGCATTTT. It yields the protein CASSYEGNQPQHF.